These 31 T cell receptor beta chains came from one sample sequenced in a study of PD-L1 blockade in urothelial cancer. The time point was: pretreatment peripheral blood. Here immunoSEQ multiplex PCR was the method, and the copy in TCRdb shows in-frame clones only, minus some. The table has 90,000 or so clones, 80% to 90% seen once. Source: PBMCs, taken around atezolizumab (anti-PD-L1) treatment. The receptors derive from a woman older than 75 with urothelial cancer.

The chain couples TRBV5-1 to TRBJ2-7; 12 nucleotides line up with TRBD2. The V and J ends lost 4 bases and 1 base, in that order; junction bases with no gene match: 9. The CDR3 consists of 17 residues. Germline V gene sequence: CDR1 SGHRS, CDR2 YFSETQ. For the CDR3, the DNA is TGCGCCAGCAGCCTGACTAGCGGGAGCCAGATATCCTACGAGCAGTACTTC. Its translation is CASSLTSGSQISYEQYF.

V gene TRBV5-1 combines with J gene TRBJ2-3; perhaps TRBD1 as D (6 bases). Germline CDR1 SGHRS, CDR2 YFSETQ. Trimming left V 0 bases short and J 5 bases short, with 10 bases between. This CDR3 contains 14 residues. The CDR3, as DNA: TGCGCCAGCAGCTTGGACAGGGTCGGAGATACGCAGTATTTT. This gives the protein CASSLDRVGDTQYF.

This clone occurred once. V and J are TRBV19 and TRBJ1-1; the D gene is possibly TRBD1 (5 bases). V gave up 5 bases and J gave up 5 bases, with 15 bases separating them. Germline V gene data show CDR1 as LNHDA and CDR2 as SQIVND (reference sequence). CDR3 length equals 14 residues. This CDR3 is CASSEDGGRTEAFF. The CDR3 nucleotides read TGTGCCAGTAGTGAGGACGGGGGGAGGACTGAAGCTTTCTTT.

V is TRBV28 and J is TRBJ1-5, with TRBD1 identical over 8 bases. In germline, CDR1 is MDHEN, CDR2 SYDVKM. V lost 6 bases and J lost 0; bases outside the gene matches: 7. The CDR3 totals 16 residues. CDR3 coding DNA: TGTGCCAGCAGGGCTTTGACAGGGGCTAGCAATCAGCCCCAGCATTTT. It encodes CASRALTGASNQPQHF.

Only one count was recorded for this clone. The V call is TRBV5-5, the J call TRBJ2-5; 10 nucleotides match TRBD2. This CDR3 has 16 residues. From germline, CDR1 is SGHKS and CDR2 YYEKEE (reference sequence). V lost 0 bases and J lost 5; bases outside the gene matches: 7. CDR3: CASSLGDSGRWETQYF. CDR3 DNA sequence: TGTGCCAGCAGCTTGGGAGATAGCGGGAGGTGGGAGACCCAGTACTTC. Supplemented by reference TRBV5-5 and TRBJ2-5, the full variable domain reads DAGVTQSPTHLIKTRGQQVTLRCSPISGHKSVSWYQQVLGQGPQFIFQYYEKEERGRGNFPDRFSARQFPNYSSELNVNALLLGDSALYLCASSLGDSGRWETQYFGPGTRLLVL.

This chain joins TRBV19 and TRBJ1-5, with D tentatively TRBD1 (6 bases). Germline V CDR1 and CDR2: LNHDA, SQIVND (reference sequence). The CDR3 is 17 residues long. The V gene lost 6 bases and the J gene lost 5 bases, with 23 bases spanning the gap. The chain's CDR3 is CASRIRGVTPSDQPQHF. The DNA of the CDR3 is TGTGCCAGTAGAATCAGGGGAGTAACCCCTTCTGATCAGCCCCAGCATTTT.

This chain joins TRBV30 and TRBJ2-7, with a weak D call TRBD2 (6 bases). Germline assignment: CDR1 GTSNPN and CDR2 SVGIG (reference sequence). Trimming removed 0 bases from V and 6 bases from J, with 12 bases in between. The CDR3 runs to 13 residues. The DNA for the CDR3 is TGTGCCTGGAGTGTACGGGGGAGAAGCGAGCAGTACTTC. Translated: CAWSVRGRSEQYF.

V is TRBV6-1 and J is TRBJ2-1, with a weak D call TRBD1 (5 bases). V lost 6 bases to trimming and J lost 7 bases, with 13 bases between them. Germline lookup yields CDR1 MNHNS and CDR2 SASEGT. The CDR3 covers 13 residues. The CDR3 DNA is TGTGCCAGCAGGCAGGGTATTCTAAATGAGCAGTTCTTC. It codes for CASRQGILNEQFF.

The chain employs TRBV30 and TRBJ1-1; D is perhaps TRBD1 (5 bases). The germline V gene encodes CDR1 GTSNPN and CDR2 SVGIG (reference sequence). The CDR3 consists of 15 residues. V dropped 0 bases and J dropped 5 bases, with 16 bases sitting between them. The CDR3 is CAWSVGRTLQTEAFF. CDR3 nucleotide sequence: TGTGCCTGGAGTGTGGGGAGGACATTGCAGACTGAAGCTTTCTTT.

V gene TRBV5-5 combines with J gene TRBJ2-3, with D possibly matching TRBD1 (6 bases). V was cut by 4 bases and J by 0 bases, with 18 bases left in between. The CDR3 length is 17 residues. CDR1 and CDR2 (germline): SGHKS, YYEKEE (reference sequence). CDR3 loop: CASSLGAVRASTDTQYF. DNA of the CDR3: TGTGCCAGCAGCCTGGGGGCAGTCAGAGCTAGCACAGATACGCAGTATTTT.

The V call is TRBV5-4, the J call TRBJ2-7; TRBD1 agrees at 9 bases. Germline V CDR1 and CDR2: SGHNT, YYREEE (reference sequence). The trim removed 4 bases at V and 5 bases at J, leaving 7 bases unmatched. This CDR3 is 14 amino acids long. The CDR3 bases are TGTGCCAGCAGCACCGGACAGGGGAGCAACGAGCAGTACTTC. It specifies CASSTGQGSNEQYF.

This chain links TRBV5-1 with TRBJ1-1; D ambiguous. V was cut by 6 bases and J by 6 bases, with 18 bases left in between. The CDR3 totals 14 residues. CDR1 is SGHRS and CDR2 is YFSETQ in the germline V gene. CDR3 residues: CASMEQLSVAEAFF. For the CDR3, the DNA is TGCGCCAGCATGGAACAGCTATCTGTAGCTGAAGCTTTCTTT.

V and J are TRBV9 and TRBJ2-7; 7 bases line up with TRBD1. With 4 bases clipped from V and 0 bases from J, the junction kept 4 bases outside the gene matches. Germline lookup yields CDR1 SGDLS and CDR2 YYNGEE. The CDR3 is 14 residues long. The CDR3 DNA reads TGTGCCAGCAGCCCTCGGACAGGCTCCTACGAGCAGTACTTC. This gives the protein CASSPRTGSYEQYF.

There are a few counts of this clone. Since no conserved phenylalanine or tryptophan closes the CDR3, a read error is the likely cause. No DNA is shown, since the ends of the CDR3 on it are uncertain; the CDR3 is the one TCRdb lists. This sequence joins TRBV14 and TRBJ1-1. The CDR3 length equals 8 residues, ends included. Per germline, CDR1 SGHDN and CDR2 FVKESK. The CDR3 reads CASSRLVS.

This chain uses TRBV6-1 with TRBJ2-1; TRBD2 matches at 7 bases. The CDR3 consists of 15 residues. V lost 4 bases and J lost 4; bases outside the gene matches: 7. Germline V CDR1 and CDR2: MNHNS, SASEGT. CDR3 in DNA: TGTGCCAGCAGTGGTAGAACTAGCGCGTACAATGAGCAGTTCTTC. Translating gives CASSGRTSAYNEQFF.

The chain's CDR3 is CASSDPGQGYQPQHF. The CDR3, as DNA: TGTGCCAGTAGTGATCCGGGACAGGGGTATCAGCCCCAGCATTTT. The rearrangement joins TRBV19 to TRBJ1-5, with 10 bases aligning to TRBD1. V dropped 5 bases and J dropped 5; count of bases not matched to a gene: 6. The CDR3 is 15 amino acids. CDR1 is LNHDA and CDR2 is SQIVND in the germline V gene (reference sequence).

V gene TRBV30 combines with J gene TRBJ2-5, with 13 bases matching TRBD2. The CDR3 runs 16 residues. After removal of 4 bases from V and 7 bases from J, the junction contained 12 bases not matched to a gene. Germline V gene data show CDR1 as GTSNPN and CDR2 as SVGIG (reference sequence). The DNA for the CDR3 is TGTGCCTGGACGAAGGGGACTAGCGGGGTCCGGGGGACCCAGTACTTC. Translating gives CAWTKGTSGVRGTQYF.

The DNA for the CDR3 is TGTGCCAGCAGCCTCGACAGGGGGGCAGATACGCAGTATTTT. This gives the protein CASSLDRGADTQYF. V is TRBV7-3 and J is TRBJ2-3; the match to TRBD1 covers 9 bases. This CDR3 comprises 14 residues. Looked up from germline, CDR1 is SGHTA and CDR2 is FQGTGA. With 5 bases clipped from V and 4 bases from J, the junction kept 4 bases outside the gene matches.

The gene calls are TRBV7-9 and TRBJ2-1; TRBD2 agrees at 13 bases. CDR1 and CDR2 from the germline V gene are SEHNR and FQNEAQ (reference sequence). This CDR3 contains 16 residues. Trimming cost V 5 bases and J 6 bases; bases outside gene matches: 7. The CDR3 nucleotides are TGTGCCAGCAGCCCCCCGGGACTAGCGGGAAGCAATGAGCAGTTCTTC. Translating it yields CASSPPGLAGSNEQFF.

V is TRBV28 and J is TRBJ2-7; 8 bases align to TRBD2. The CDR3 loop spans 19 amino acids. Per the germline V gene, CDR1 is MDHEN and CDR2 is SYDVKM. V dropped 5 bases and J dropped 7; count of bases not matched to a gene: 25. CDR3 nucleotides: TGTGCCAGCAGTCAAACCGGTACTAGCGGAGCTTCTATCCTGGGTGAGCAGTACTTC. This translates into CASSQTGTSGASILGEQYF.

This clone appeared once. J is TRBJ2-6 and V is TRBV28; D may be TRBD2 (6 bases). V gave up 6 bases and J gave up 0 bases, with 21 bases separating them. Germline V gene data show CDR1 as MDHEN and CDR2 as SYDVKM. The CDR3 is made up of 19 amino acids. CDR3 sequence: CASSEQTGLQRSGANVLTF. CDR3 DNA sequence: TGTGCCAGCAGCGAACAAACGGGACTGCAGCGCTCTGGGGCCAACGTCCTGACTTTC. Based on the CDR3 plus reference TRBV28 and TRBJ2-6, the full variable domain is DVKVTQSSRYLVKRTGEKVFLECVQDMDHENMFWYRQDPGLGLRLIYFSYDVKMKEKGDIPEGYSVSREKKERFSLILESASTNQTSMYLCASSEQTGLQRSGANVLTFGAGSRLTVL.

This rearrangement joins TRBV7-3 to TRBJ2-2; 8 bases align to TRBD2. The germline gives CDR1 SGHTA, CDR2 FQGTGA. Trimming took 6 bases from V and 1 from J; bases not matched to a gene: 4. This CDR3 contains 15 residues. CDR3 bases: TGTGCCAGCAGTTCCAGCGGGGGGAACACCGGGGAGCTGTTTTTT. This encodes CASSSSGGNTGELFF.

V usage is TRBV10-2 and J usage is TRBJ2-3; a possible D gene is TRBD1 (6 bases). CDR1 is WSHSY, CDR2 SAAADI, per germline. The CDR3 has 14 residues. Between the trimmed V and J ends, which lost 8 bases and 0 bases, there was a span of 12 bases. Written as DNA, the CDR3 is TGCGCCAGCTCCGGGACAAAGAGCACAGATACGCAGTATTTT. Protein sequence: CASSGTKSTDTQYF.

This chain uses TRBV6-1 with TRBJ2-3; 11 bases map to TRBD2. V lost 6 bases and J lost 8; bases outside the gene matches: 10. Germline V lookup: CDR1 MNHNS, CDR2 SASEGT. CDR3 length equals 15 residues. CDR3 sequence reads: CASRETSGASPTQYF. CDR3 bases: TGTGCCAGCAGGGAGACTAGCGGGGCTTCTCCTACGCAGTATTTT.

This clone was observed a single time. The chain couples TRBV18 to TRBJ1-2; 8 bases map to TRBD1. Germline V gene sequence: CDR1 KGHSH, CDR2 LQKENI. This CDR3 comprises 12 residues. V gave up 5 bases and J gave up 7 bases; unmatched junction bases: 3. CDR3 in amino acids: CASSADRAGYTF. The CDR3 DNA reads TGTGCCAGCTCAGCGGACAGGGCTGGCTACACCTTC.

The rearrangement links TRBV7-9 to TRBJ2-7, with a possible D match to TRBD1 (5 bases). Trimming removed 1 base from V and 8 bases from J, with 18 bases in between. The CDR3 runs 15 residues. Germline V lookup: CDR1 SEHNR, CDR2 FQNEAQ (reference sequence). In nucleotides, the CDR3 is TGTGCCAGCAGCTTAGGTCCCCAGGGTTTGTCCAAGCAGTACTTC. Amino acid sequence: CASSLGPQGLSKQYF.

This rearrangement joins TRBV7-3 to TRBJ2-5, with D uncertain. Germline-derived CDR1 and CDR2 are SGHTA and FQGTGA. V lost 4 bases and J lost 3, with 6 bases in between. CDR3 length: 12 residues. The CDR3 sequence: CASSSTKETQYF. The CDR3, as DNA: TGTGCCAGCAGCTCCACAAAAGAGACCCAGTACTTC.

The chain is built from TRBV7-6 and TRBJ1-4; no clear D gene. The CDR3 loop spans 14 amino acids. Looked up from germline, CDR1 is SGHVS and CDR2 is FNYEAQ. V lost 5 bases to trimming and J lost 6 bases, with 13 bases between them. DNA for the CDR3: TGTGCCAGCAGCAGTTGGACTCTTGATGAAAAACTGTTTTTT. Its translation is CASSSWTLDEKLFF.

The chain links TRBV29-1 to TRBJ2-1, with a possible D match to TRBD2 (6 bases). Germline V CDR1 and CDR2: SQVTM, ANQGSEA. There are 13 residues in the CDR3. The V gene lost 7 bases and the J gene lost 4 bases, with 14 bases spanning the gap. The CDR3 DNA is TGCAGCGGGGGAGTAGCGGTGTACAATGAGCAGTTCTTC. Amino acids: CSGGVAVYNEQFF.

This CDR3 is CASSPGWQNHNEQFF. CDR3 bases: TGTGCCAGCAGCCCGGGTTGGCAGAACCACAATGAGCAGTTCTTC. The chain couples TRBV5-4 to TRBJ2-1, with D uncertain. Germline V gene sequence: CDR1 SGHNT, CDR2 YYREEE (reference sequence). The CDR3 is 15 residues long. Trimming removed 4 bases at V and 5 bases at J, with 16 bases between.

This clone was found once. V is TRBV9 and J is TRBJ2-7; TRBD1 matches 9 bases. The CDR3 is 17 amino acids. Germline CDR1 SGDLS, CDR2 YYNGEE. V gave up 0 bases and J gave up 0 bases; unmatched junction bases: 7. CDR3 nucleotides: TGTGCCAGCAGCGTAGGGGGGACAGGGTGGCCCTCCTACGAGCAGTACTTC. Protein: CASSVGGTGWPSYEQYF.